A few counts support the clone carrying this T cell receptor beta chain. The V end was cut by 6 bases, the J end by 3 bases, with 10 bases between. CDR1 and CDR2 (germline): SNHLY, FYNNEI. The CDR3 sequence is 13 residues long. The source of the sample is a study of patients and donors after allogeneic stem cell transplantation. TCRdb called the RT-PCR reads again in MiXCR, with one record for every CDR3 protein. The data show a few hundred thousand distinct CDR3 sequences, 13% to 15% seen once. The sequenced sample consisted of blood, either unsorted or a sorted T cell fraction (not recorded which). The sequence was collected from a human donor who was either an allogeneic HSCT recipient or a stem cell or donor lymphocyte infusion donor (not recorded which). It is not recorded whose cells these are; they may come from a transplant donor. V and J are TRBV2 and TRBJ2-3; D is uncertain. The CDR3 spells CASSKVPTDTQYF. For the CDR3, the DNA is TGTGCCAGCAGCAAGGTACCTACAGATACGCAGTATTTT.